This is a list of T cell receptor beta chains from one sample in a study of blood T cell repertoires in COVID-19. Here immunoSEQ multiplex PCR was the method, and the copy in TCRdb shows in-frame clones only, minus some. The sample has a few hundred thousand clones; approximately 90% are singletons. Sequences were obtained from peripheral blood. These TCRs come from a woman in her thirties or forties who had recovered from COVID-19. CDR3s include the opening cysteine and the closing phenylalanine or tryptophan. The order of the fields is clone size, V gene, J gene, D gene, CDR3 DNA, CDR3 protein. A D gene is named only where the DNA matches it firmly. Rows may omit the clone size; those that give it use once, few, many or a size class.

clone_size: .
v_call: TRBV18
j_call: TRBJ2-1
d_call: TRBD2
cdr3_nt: TGTGCCAGCTCACCCCTAGCGGGACCCTCCTACAATGAGCAGTTCTTC
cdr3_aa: CASSPLAGPSYNEQFF

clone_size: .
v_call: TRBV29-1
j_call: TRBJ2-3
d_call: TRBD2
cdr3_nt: TGCAGCGTTGAAGCCCGGGGAGGGGTCACAGATACGCAGTATTTT
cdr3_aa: CSVEARGGVTDTQYF

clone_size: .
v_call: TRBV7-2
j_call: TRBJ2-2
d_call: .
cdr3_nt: TGTGCCAGCAGCCCTCTGAGGCGGGAGAACACCGGGGAGCTGTTTTTT
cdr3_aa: CASSPLRRENTGELFF

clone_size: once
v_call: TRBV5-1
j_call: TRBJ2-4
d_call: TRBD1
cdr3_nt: TGCGCCAGCAGCCCCTACGGGGGACAGGGCGCCTCGCTTCAGTACTTC
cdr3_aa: CASSPYGGQGASLQYF

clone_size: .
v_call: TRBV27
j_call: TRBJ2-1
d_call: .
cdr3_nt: TGTGCCAGCAGTTTATCAGTGGGGAGAAACAATGAGCAGTTCTTC
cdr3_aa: CASSLSVGRNNEQFF

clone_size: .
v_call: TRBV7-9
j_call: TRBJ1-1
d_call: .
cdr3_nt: TGTGCCAGCAGCGCACGCGACTCTGTCCGCAAAGCTTTCTTT
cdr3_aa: CASSARDSVRKAFF

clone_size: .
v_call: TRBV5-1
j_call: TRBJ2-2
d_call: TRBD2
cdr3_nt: TGCGCCAGCAGCCCTAGCGGAACTAACACCGGGGAGCTGTTTTTT
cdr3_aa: CASSPSGTNTGELFF

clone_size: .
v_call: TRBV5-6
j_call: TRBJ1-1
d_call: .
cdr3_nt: TGTGCCAGCAGCTACGGACAGAACACTGAAGCTTTCTTT
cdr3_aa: CASSYGQNTEAFF

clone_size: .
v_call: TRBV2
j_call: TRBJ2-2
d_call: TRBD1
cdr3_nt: TGTGCCAGCAGTGGTCGGGGCCAGGGGGTCGGGGAGCTGTTTTTT
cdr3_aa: CASSGRGQGVGELFF

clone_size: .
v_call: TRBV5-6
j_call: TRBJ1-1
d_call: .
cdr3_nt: TGTGCCAGCAGCTTGGGGTCCAGTGCTGAAGCTTTCTTT
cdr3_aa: CASSLGSSAEAFF

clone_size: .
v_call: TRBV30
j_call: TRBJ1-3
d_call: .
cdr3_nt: TGTGCCTGGAGTCCCGGCTCTGGAAACACCATATATTTT
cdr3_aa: CAWSPGSGNTIYF

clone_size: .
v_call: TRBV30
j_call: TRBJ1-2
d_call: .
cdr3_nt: TGTGCCTGCCTGGGGGGGAACTATGGCTACACCTTC
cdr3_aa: CACLGGNYGYTF

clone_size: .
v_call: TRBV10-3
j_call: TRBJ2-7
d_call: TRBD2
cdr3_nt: TGTGCCATCAGCACCCCGCCGGGACTAGCGGGGGACTACGAGCAGTACTTC
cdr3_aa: CAISTPPGLAGDYEQYF

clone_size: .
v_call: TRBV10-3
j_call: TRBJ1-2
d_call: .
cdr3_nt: TGTGCCATCAGCCCGGGGAACGGGGTTGGCTACACCTTC
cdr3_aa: CAISPGNGVGYTF

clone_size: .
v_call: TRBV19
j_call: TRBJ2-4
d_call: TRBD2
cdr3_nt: TGTGCCAGTAGTCCCCGAGCGGGAGGGCCGGGCATTCAGTACTTC
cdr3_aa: CASSPRAGGPGIQYF

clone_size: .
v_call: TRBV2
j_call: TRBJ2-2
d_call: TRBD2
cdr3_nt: TGTGCCAGCAGGGCTAGCGGACCACCCGGGGAGCTGTTTTTT
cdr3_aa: CASRASGPPGELFF

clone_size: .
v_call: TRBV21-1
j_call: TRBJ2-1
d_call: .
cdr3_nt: TGTGCCAGCCGCCCGGGGGGTTTCTGTGAGCAGTTCTTC
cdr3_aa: CASRPGGFCEQFF

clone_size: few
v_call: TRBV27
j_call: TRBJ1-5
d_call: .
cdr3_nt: TGTGCCAGCAATAAAGACGGGAGCAATCAGCCCCAGCATTTT
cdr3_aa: CASNKDGSNQPQHF

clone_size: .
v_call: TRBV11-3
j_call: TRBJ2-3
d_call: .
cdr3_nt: TGTGCCAGCAGCTTAGATTCCGGGACAGATACGCAGTATTTT
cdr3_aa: CASSLDSGTDTQYF

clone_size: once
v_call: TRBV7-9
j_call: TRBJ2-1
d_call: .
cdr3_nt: TGTGCCAGCAGCTCCCCGGTAGGGGCTGAGCAGTTCTTC
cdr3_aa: CASSSPVGAEQFF

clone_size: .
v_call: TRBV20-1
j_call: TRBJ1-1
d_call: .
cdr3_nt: TGCAGTGCCCCGTTGAACACTGAAGCTTTCTTT
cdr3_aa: CSAPLNTEAFF

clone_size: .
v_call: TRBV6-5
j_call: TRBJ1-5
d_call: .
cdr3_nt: TGTGCCAGCAGAAACAGGGCATGGGGTCAGCCCCAGCATTTT
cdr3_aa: CASRNRAWGQPQHF

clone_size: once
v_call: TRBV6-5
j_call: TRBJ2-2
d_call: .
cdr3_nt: TGTGCCAGCAGAGGGGGCACCGGGGAGCTGTTTTTT
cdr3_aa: CASRGGTGELFF

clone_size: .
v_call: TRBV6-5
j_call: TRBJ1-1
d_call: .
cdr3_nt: TGTGCCAGCAGTTACTCGTTGGGCAATGAAGCTTTCTTT
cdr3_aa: CASSYSLGNEAFF

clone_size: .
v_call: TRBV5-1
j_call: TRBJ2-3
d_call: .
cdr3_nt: TGCGCCAGCAGCTTGGCCGGGGGAGCGCCCGATACGCAGTATTTT
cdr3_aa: CASSLAGGAPDTQYF

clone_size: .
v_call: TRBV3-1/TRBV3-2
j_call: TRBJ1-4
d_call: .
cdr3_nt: TGTGCCAGCAGCCAAGGGGGGCATCCAGGTGCTAATGAAAAACTGTTTTTT
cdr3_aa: CASSQGGHPGANEKLFF

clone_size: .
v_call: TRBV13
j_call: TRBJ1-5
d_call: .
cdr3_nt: TGTGCCAGCAGCTTAGGCGACAGTAATCAGCCCCAGCATTTT
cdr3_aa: CASSLGDSNQPQHF

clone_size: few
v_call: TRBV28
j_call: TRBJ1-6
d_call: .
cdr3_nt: TGTGCCAGCAGCCCACCCCGGGGGTGGAATTCACCCCTCCACTTT
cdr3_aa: CASSPPRGWNSPLHF

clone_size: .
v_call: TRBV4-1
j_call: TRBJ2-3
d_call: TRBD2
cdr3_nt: TGCGCCAGCAGCCAAGGGTTCCTAGCGGGAGATACGCAGTATTTT
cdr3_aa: CASSQGFLAGDTQYF

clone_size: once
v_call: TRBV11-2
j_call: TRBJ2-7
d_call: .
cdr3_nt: TGTGCCAGCAGCTTAGATGGGGCCATCTCCTACGAGCAGTACTTC
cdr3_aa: CASSLDGAISYEQYF

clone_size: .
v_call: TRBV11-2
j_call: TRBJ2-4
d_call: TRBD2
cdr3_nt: TGTGCCAGCAGCTTAGATCGGCTAGCGGGAGCGGACATTCAGTACTTC
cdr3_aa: CASSLDRLAGADIQYF

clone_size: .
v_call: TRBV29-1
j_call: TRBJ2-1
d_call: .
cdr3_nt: TGCAGCGTTGCCCGTGGGGCGGCTGAGCAGTTCTTC
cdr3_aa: CSVARGAAEQFF

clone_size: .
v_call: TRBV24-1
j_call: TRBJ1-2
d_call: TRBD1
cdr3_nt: TGTGCCACCAGTGATTTGAGGACAGGGGGTTACACCTTC
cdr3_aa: CATSDLRTGGYTF